Presented here are 3 T cell receptor beta chains from one specimen sequenced in a study of blood T cell repertoires in COVID-19. This table comes from immunoSEQ multiplex PCR, and its TCRdb copy is limited to in-frame clones, with some not included. The data contain 120,000 to 150,000 clones, around four fifths of them singletons. Sequencing used PBMCs or T cells enriched from blood (not recorded which). These receptors all stem from a woman aged 40 to 49 who had recovered from COVID-19.

CDR3 protein: CASSSPKQGAGEKLFF. CDR3 nucleotides: TGTGCCAGCAGCTCCCCCAAGCAGGGGGCGGGGGAAAAACTGTTTTTT. The rearrangement joins TRBV9 to TRBJ1-4; 8 bases match TRBD1. Germline values: CDR1 SGDLS, CDR2 YYNGEE. There are 16 residues in the CDR3. The ends lost 4 bases at V and 8 bases at J; junction bases unmatched: 13.

This clone was detected once. This CDR3 is also generated by other DNA sequences in the sample. The V call is TRBV30, the J call TRBJ1-1; possible D gene TRBD1, 5 bases. The CDR3 is made up of 12 amino acids. The V gene lost 2 bases and the J gene lost 5 bases, with 9 bases spanning the gap. Germline loops: CDR1 GTSNPN, CDR2 SVGIG (reference sequence). CDR3 sequence (DNA): TGTGCCTGGAGTTCGGGGGGGACTGAAGCTTTCTTT. This gives the protein CAWSSGGTEAFF.

Written as DNA, the CDR3 is TGTGCCAGCAGTTTCGGAGGTCCTGAGCAGTTCTTC. Amino acid sequence: CASSFGGPEQFF. The J gene is TRBJ2-1, the V gene TRBV27, with TRBD2 as a possible D gene (5 bases). CDR1 is MNHEY and CDR2 is SMNVEV in the germline V gene (reference sequence). This CDR3 comprises 12 residues. Trimming removed 3 bases at V and 9 bases at J, with 9 bases between.